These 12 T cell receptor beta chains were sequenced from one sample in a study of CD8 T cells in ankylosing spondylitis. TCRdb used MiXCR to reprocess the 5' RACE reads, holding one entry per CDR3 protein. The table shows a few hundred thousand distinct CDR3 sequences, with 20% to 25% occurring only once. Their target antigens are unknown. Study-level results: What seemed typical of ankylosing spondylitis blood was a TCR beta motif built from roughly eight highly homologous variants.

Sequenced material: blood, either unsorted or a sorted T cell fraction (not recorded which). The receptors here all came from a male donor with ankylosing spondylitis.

The CDR3 here is CASSLRGDYPSTDTQYF. The DNA for the CDR3 is TGTGCCAGCAGCTTACGGGGGGACTATCCTAGCACAGATACGCAGTATTTT. The V call is TRBV7-3, the J call TRBJ2-3; 7 nucleotides line up with TRBD2. The germline gives CDR1 SGHTA, CDR2 FQGTGA. This CDR3 region has 17 residues. The V segment lost 2 bases and the J segment 0 bases; nucleotides outside the gene matches: 8.

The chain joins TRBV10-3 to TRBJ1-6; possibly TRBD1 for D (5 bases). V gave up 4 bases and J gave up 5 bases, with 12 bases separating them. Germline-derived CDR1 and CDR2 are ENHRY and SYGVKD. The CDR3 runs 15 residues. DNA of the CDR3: TGTGCCATCAGTGGTGGGGTGACAGATAATTCACCCCTCCACTTT. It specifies CAISGGVTDNSPLHF.

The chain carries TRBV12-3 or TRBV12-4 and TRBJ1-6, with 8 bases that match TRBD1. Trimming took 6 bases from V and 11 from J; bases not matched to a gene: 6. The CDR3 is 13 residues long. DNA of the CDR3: TGTGCCAGCAGGACAGGGGATGGGGCACCCCTCCACTTT. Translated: CASRTGDGAPLHF.

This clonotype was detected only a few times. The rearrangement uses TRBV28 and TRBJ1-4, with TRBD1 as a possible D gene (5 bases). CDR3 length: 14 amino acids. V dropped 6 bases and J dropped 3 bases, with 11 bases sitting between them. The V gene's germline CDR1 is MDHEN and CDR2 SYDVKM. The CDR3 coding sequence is TGTGCCAGCAGGAGGGGATTGTCTAATGAAAAACTGTTTTTT. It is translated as CASRRGLSNEKLFF.

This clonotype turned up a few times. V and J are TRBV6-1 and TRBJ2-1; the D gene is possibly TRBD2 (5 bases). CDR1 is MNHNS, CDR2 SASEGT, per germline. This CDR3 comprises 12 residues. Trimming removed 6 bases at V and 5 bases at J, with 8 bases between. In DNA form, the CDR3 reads TGTGCCAGCAGCCAGCGGAACAATGAGCAGTTCTTC. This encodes CASSQRNNEQFF.

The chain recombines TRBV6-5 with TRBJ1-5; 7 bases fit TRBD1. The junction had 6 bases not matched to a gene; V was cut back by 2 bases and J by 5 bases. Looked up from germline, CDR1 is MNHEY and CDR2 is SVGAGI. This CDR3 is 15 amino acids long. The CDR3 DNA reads TGTGCCAGCAGTTACAACAGGGGAGATCATCAGCCCCAGCATTTT. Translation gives CASSYNRGDHQPQHF.

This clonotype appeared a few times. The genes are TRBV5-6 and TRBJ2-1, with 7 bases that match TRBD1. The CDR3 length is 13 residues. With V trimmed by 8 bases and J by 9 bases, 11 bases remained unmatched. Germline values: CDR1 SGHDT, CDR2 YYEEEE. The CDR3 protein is CASNKARQGEQFF. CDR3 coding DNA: TGTGCCAGTAACAAGGCGAGACAGGGTGAGCAGTTCTTC. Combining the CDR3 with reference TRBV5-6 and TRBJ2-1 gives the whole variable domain DAGVTQSPTHLIKTRGQQVTLRCSPKSGHDTVSWYQQALGQGPQFIFQYYEEEERQRGNFPDRFSGHQFPNYSSELNVNALLLGDSALYLCASNKARQGEQFFGPGTRLTVL.

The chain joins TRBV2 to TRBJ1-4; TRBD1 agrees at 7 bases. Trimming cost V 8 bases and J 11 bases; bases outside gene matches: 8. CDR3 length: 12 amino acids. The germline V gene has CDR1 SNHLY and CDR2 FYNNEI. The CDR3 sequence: CASVPGQPKLFF. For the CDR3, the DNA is TGTGCCAGCGTTCCGGGACAGCCGAAACTGTTTTTT.

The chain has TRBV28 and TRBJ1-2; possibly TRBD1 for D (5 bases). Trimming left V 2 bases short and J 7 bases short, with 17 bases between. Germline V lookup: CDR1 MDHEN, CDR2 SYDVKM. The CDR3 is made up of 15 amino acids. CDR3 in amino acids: CASSLGEGPRGGYTF. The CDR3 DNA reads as TGTGCCAGCAGTTTAGGGGAGGGGCCTCGGGGTGGCTACACCTTC.

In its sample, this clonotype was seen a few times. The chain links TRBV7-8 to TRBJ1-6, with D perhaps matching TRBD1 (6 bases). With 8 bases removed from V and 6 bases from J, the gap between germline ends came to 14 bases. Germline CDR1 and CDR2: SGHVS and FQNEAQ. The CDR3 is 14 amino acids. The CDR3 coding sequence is TGTGCCAGCCAGCGGGGGCCGACTAATTCACCCCTCCACTTT. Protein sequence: CASQRGPTNSPLHF. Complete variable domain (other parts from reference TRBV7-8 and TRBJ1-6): GAGVSQSPRYKVAKRGQDVALRCDPISGHVSLFWYQQALGQGPEFLTYFQNEAQLDKSGLPSDRFFAERPEGSVSTLKIQRTQQEDSAVYLCASQRGPTNSPLHFGNGTRLTVT.

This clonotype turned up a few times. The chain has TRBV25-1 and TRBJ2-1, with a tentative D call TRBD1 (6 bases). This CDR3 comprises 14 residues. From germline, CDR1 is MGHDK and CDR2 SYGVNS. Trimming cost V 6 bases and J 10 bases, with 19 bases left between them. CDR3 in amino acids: CASSATGTQGEQFF. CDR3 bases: TGTGCCAGCAGCGCGACGGGTACGCAGGGGGAGCAGTTCTTC.

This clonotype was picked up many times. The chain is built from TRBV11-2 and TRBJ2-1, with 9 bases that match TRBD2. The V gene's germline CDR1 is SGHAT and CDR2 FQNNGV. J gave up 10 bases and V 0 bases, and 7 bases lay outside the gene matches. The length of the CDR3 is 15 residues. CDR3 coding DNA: TGTGCCAGCAGCTTAGAACGACTAGCGGTGGGAGAGCAGTTCTTC. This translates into CASSLERLAVGEQFF.